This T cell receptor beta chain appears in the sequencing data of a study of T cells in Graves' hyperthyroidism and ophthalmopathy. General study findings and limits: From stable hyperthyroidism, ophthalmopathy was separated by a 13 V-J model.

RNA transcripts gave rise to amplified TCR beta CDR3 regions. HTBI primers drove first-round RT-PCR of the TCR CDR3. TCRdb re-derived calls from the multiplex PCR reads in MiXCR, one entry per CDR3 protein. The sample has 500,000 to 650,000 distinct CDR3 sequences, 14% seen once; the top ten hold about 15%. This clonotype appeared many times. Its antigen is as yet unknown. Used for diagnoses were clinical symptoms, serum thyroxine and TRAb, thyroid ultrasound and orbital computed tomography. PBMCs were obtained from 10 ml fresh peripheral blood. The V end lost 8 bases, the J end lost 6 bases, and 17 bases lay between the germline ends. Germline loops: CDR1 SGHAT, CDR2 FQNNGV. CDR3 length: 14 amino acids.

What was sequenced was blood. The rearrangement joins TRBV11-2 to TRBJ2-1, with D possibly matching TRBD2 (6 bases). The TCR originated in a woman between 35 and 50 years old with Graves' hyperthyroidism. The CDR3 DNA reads TGTGCCAGCGGGGGGACGGCTCTCCTCAATGAGCAGTTCTTC. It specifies CASGGTALLNEQFF.